The rows below give T cell receptor beta chains drawn from one sample of a study of shared clonotypes between healthy human individuals. The protocol was immunoSEQ multiplex PCR, while the TCRdb copy is restricted to in-frame clones and leaves out a portion. The sample gives around 600,000 clones, around 95% of which show up once; over 0.095% is in the top ten. The sample was naive CD8+ T cells sorted from blood. Receptors originate from a woman in her thirties in good health. CDR3s include the opening cysteine and the closing phenylalanine or tryptophan. D genes are given only for firm matches. Size is omitted from some rows. Given values are once, few, many or a class for expanded clones.

clone size | J gene | D gene | V gene | CDR3 DNA | CDR3 protein
NA | TRBJ1-2 | NA | TRBV29-1 | TGCAGCGTTCGAGTTCGGTCGGGTGGCTACACCTTC | CSVRVRSGGYTF
NA | TRBJ2-7 | NA | TRBV10-2 | TGCGCCAGCGGAGGGGGGGGCGAGCAGTACTTC | CASGGGGEQYF
NA | TRBJ2-3 | NA | TRBV5-1 | TGCGCCAGCAGCTTGGGTCCGGTCGGCCCAGATACGCAGTATTTT | CASSLGPVGPDTQYF
NA | TRBJ2-7 | NA | TRBV5-1 | TGCGCCAGCAGCTTGGGGACTACCAACGAGCAGTACTTC | CASSLGTTNEQYF
NA | TRBJ1-1 | NA | TRBV28 | TGTGCCAGCAGTTTTTGGGGTACGAACACTGAAGCTTTCTTT | CASSFWGTNTEAFF
NA | TRBJ2-7 | NA | TRBV28 | TGTGCCAGTAGAATGCAGGGAAACTACGAGCAGTACTTC | CASRMQGNYEQYF
NA | TRBJ1-5 | NA | TRBV7-9 | TGTGCCAGCAGCTTATCCACGGGGCAAAATCAGCCCCAGCATTTT | CASSLSTGQNQPQHF
NA | TRBJ1-2 | TRBD1 | TRBV7-6 | TGTGCCAGCAGCCTTAGACAGGGGGCTAACTATGGCTACACCTTC | CASSLRQGANYGYTF
NA | TRBJ1-1 | TRBD1 | TRBV7-8 | TGTGCCAGCAGCGACGGGACAGGGGGCGTACGTCTTCATGGAGCTTTCTTT | CASSDGTGGVRLHGAFF
NA | TRBJ1-1 | NA | TRBV7-2 | TGTGCCAGCAGCTTAGTAACAGGGAACACTGAAGCTTTCTTT | CASSLVTGNTEAFF
NA | TRBJ2-3 | NA | TRBV29-1 | TGCAGTGCCTACCGCTACGGGGTAGCTAGCACAGATACGCAGTATTTT | CSAYRYGVASTDTQYF
NA | TRBJ2-5 | NA | TRBV11-3 | TGTGCCAGCAGCTTAGACGCCAGAGAGACCCAGTACTTC | CASSLDARETQYF
NA | TRBJ2-5 | NA | TRBV9 | TGTGCCAGCAGCCCTCCTGCGGCAGGGAAGGAGACCCAGTACTTC | CASSPPAAGKETQYF
NA | TRBJ2-1 | TRBD2 | TRBV27 | TGTGCCAGCAGTTTACGACTAGCGGGAGGTGAAGAGCAGTTCTTC | CASSLRLAGGEEQFF
NA | TRBJ1-1 | NA | TRBV15 | TGTGCCACCAGCAACGGCGTAGGGATGAACACTGAAGCTTTCTTT | CATSNGVGMNTEAFF
NA | TRBJ1-4 | NA | TRBV5-6 | TGTGCCAGCAGACTCCCCCGGGAAAAACTGTTTTTT | CASRLPREKLFF
NA | TRBJ2-1 | NA | TRBV29-1 | TGCAGCGTTCTGACAGCAGGGAGGAACAATGAGCAGTTCTTC | CSVLTAGRNNEQFF
NA | TRBJ2-7 | NA | TRBV9 | TGTGCCAGCAGCGTAGCACATGATTTACACGAGCAGTACTTC | CASSVAHDLHEQYF
NA | TRBJ2-3 | NA | TRBV2 | TGTGCCAGCAGGGCCCTACAGGGAGGGATAGATACGCAGTATTTT | CASRALQGGIDTQYF
NA | TRBJ2-5 | NA | TRBV7-9 | TGTGCCAGCAGCGCCCGACTAGGTCAGGCACAAGAGACCCAGTACTTC | CASSARLGQAQETQYF
NA | TRBJ2-2 | TRBD2 | TRBV29-1 | TGCAGCGCCCGACTAGCGGGAGTGATCGGGGAGCTGTTTTTT | CSARLAGVIGELFF
NA | TRBJ1-6 | TRBD1 | TRBV28 | TGTGCCAGCAGTTTACTCAGGGGGAGCTCCTATAATTCACCCCTCCACTTT | CASSLLRGSSYNSPLHF
NA | TRBJ1-1 | NA | TRBV11-2 | TGTGCCAGCAGCTTAGAGGGGGGCGCAGGGACTGAAGCTTTCTTT | CASSLEGGAGTEAFF
NA | TRBJ1-5 | NA | TRBV7-9 | TGTGCCAGCAGCTCAGACCGGGACACTGATCAGCCCCAGCATTTT | CASSSDRDTDQPQHF
NA | TRBJ1-1 | NA | TRBV4-1 | TGCGCCAGCAGCCAAGGGCTTCTTGCGATGAAGGCTTTCTTT | CASSQGLLAMKAFF
once | TRBJ2-3 | NA | TRBV11-2 | TGTGCCAGCAGCTTATCTGATACGCAGTATTTT | CASSLSDTQYF
NA | TRBJ1-1 | NA | TRBV6-5 | TGTGCCAGCAGTTACGTTGACGAATTGAACACTGAAGCTTTCTTT | CASSYVDELNTEAFF
NA | TRBJ2-1 | TRBD2 | TRBV5-1 | TGCGCCAGCAGCTTGGAAGCGGGAGGATATTACAATGAGCAGTTCTTC | CASSLEAGGYYNEQFF
NA | TRBJ2-7 | TRBD1 | TRBV7-9 | TGTGCCAGCAGCCCTCTGGTCGACAGGGCGACCTACGAGCAGTACTTC | CASSPLVDRATYEQYF
NA | TRBJ1-1 | TRBD1 | TRBV5-4 | TGTGCCAGCAGTAAGACAGGGTGGAACACTGAAGCTTTCTTT | CASSKTGWNTEAFF
NA | TRBJ2-7 | NA | TRBV19 | TGTGCCAGTCGAACAGGCGGCGAGCAGTACTTC | CASRTGGEQYF
NA | TRBJ2-7 | NA | TRBV7-8 | TGTGCCAGCAGCAAACCGGGACCCCTCCCTGGTTACGAGCAGTACTTC | CASSKPGPLPGYEQYF
once | TRBJ1-1 | NA | TRBV6-5 | TGTGCCAGCAGCGTTGGAGCGAACACTGAAGCTTTCTTT | CASSVGANTEAFF
NA | TRBJ2-2 | NA | TRBV9 | TGTGCCAGCAGCGTAGGTGTGTTCACCGGGGAGCTGTTTTTT | CASSVGVFTGELFF
NA | TRBJ1-1 | NA | TRBV27 | TGTGCCAGCAGACAAGACCAGCGGCGTGAAGCTTTCTTT | CASRQDQRREAFF
NA | TRBJ2-2 | NA | TRBV28 | TGTGCCAGCAGTTCCCCGGGGGCCAAGGGCACGGGGGAGCTGTTTTTT | CASSSPGAKGTGELFF
NA | TRBJ2-7 | TRBD2 | TRBV28 | TGTGCCAGCAGTGAGACTAGCGGCAGATCCTACGAGCAGTACTTC | CASSETSGRSYEQYF
once | TRBJ2-7 | NA | TRBV5-6 | TGTGCCAGCAGAAAAAGCGGGTTCTCCTACGAGCAGTACTTC | CASRKSGFSYEQYF
NA | TRBJ1-2 | TRBD1 | TRBV28 | TGTGCCAGCAGTGAAAATGACAGGGGCTACTATGGCTACACCTTC | CASSENDRGYYGYTF
NA | TRBJ2-1 | NA | TRBV6-4 | TGTGCCAGCAGTCGGAGGGCCCGCTTTGAGCAGTTCTTC | CASSRRARFEQFF
once | TRBJ2-7 | NA | TRBV28 | TGTGCCAGCTGCCGGGACGGCTCCTACGAGCAGTACTTC | CASCRDGSYEQYF
NA | TRBJ1-1 | NA | TRBV27 | TGTGCCAGCAGTTTATCAAGGGTTTCGGGAGCTTTCTTT | CASSLSRVSGAFF
NA | TRBJ2-1 | TRBD2 | TRBV7-7 | TGTGCCAGCAGCTTAGGCCCTAGCGGGAAGCACAATGAGCAGTTCTTC | CASSLGPSGKHNEQFF
NA | TRBJ2-2 | NA | TRBV19 | TGTGCCACCAACGATTTAAGGACCGGGGAGCTGTTTTTT | CATNDLRTGELFF
NA | TRBJ2-1 | NA | TRBV5-4 | TGTGCCAGCAGCTTGGCCGTTCGGGGGAGGCATAGAGACAATGAGCAGTTCTTC | CASSLAVRGRHRDNEQFF
NA | TRBJ2-7 | TRBD1 | TRBV28 | TGTGCCAGCAGCCTCCGGGACAGGGGCTACGAGCAGTACTTC | CASSLRDRGYEQYF
NA | TRBJ1-1 | NA | TRBV4-2 | TGTGCCAGCAGCCCGGGCCCCTTGAACACTGAAGCTTTCTTT | CASSPGPLNTEAFF
NA | TRBJ2-1 | NA | TRBV10-1 | TGCGCCAGCAGTGAGGGTCAGCCGAGCTCCTACAATGAGCAGTTCTTC | CASSEGQPSSYNEQFF
NA | TRBJ1-2 | NA | TRBV5-6 | TGTGCCAGCAGCTTGTTGTCGTCTAACTATGGCTACACCTTC | CASSLLSSNYGYTF
NA | TRBJ2-7 | NA | TRBV11-3 | TGTGCCAGCAGCTCCCCTAGCGACGAGCAGTACTTC | CASSSPSDEQYF
NA | TRBJ2-7 | NA | TRBV28 | TGTGCCAGCACCTCCCTAGGGGGATCCTACGAGCAGTACTTC | CASTSLGGSYEQYF
few | TRBJ1-5 | TRBD1 | TRBV30 | TGTGCCTGGAGTGTGGGACAGGGTCAACAGCCCCAGCATTTT | CAWSVGQGQQPQHF
NA | TRBJ2-2 | NA | TRBV7-9 | TGTGCCAGCAGCTGGACCGGGGAGCTGTTTTTT | CASSWTGELFF
NA | TRBJ2-7 | NA | TRBV4-1 | TGCGCCAGCAGCCGCCCAGAAGGCGGAGGTTGGGGGGAGCAGTACTTC | CASSRPEGGGWGEQYF
NA | TRBJ2-1 | NA | TRBV6-5 | TGTGCCAGCAGTTACCTCCCGGGACGGGAGTTCTTC | CASSYLPGREFF
NA | TRBJ1-1 | NA | TRBV27 | TGTGCCAGCAGTTTCGGGCAGGTCCCGCTATCGGGAATGAACACTGAAGCTTTCTTT | CASSFGQVPLSGMNTEAFF
once | TRBJ2-1 | NA | TRBV28 | TGTGCCAGCAGCCCAGACGACTGGACTAATGAGCAGTTCTTC | CASSPDDWTNEQFF
NA | TRBJ2-1 | TRBD2 | TRBV4-1 | TGCGCCAGCAGCTATACCGGGACTAGCGGGAGGGCCAATGAGCAGTTCTTC | CASSYTGTSGRANEQFF
few | TRBJ2-2 | TRBD1 | TRBV7-9 | TGTGCCAGCAGCTTAACAGGGGGCACCGGGGAGCTGTTTTTT | CASSLTGGTGELFF
once | TRBJ2-1 | NA | TRBV11-2 | TGTGCCAGCAGCTTCACGTTCGAGGAGCAGTTCTTC | CASSFTFEEQFF